This TCR beta chain was observed in a study of blood T cell repertoires in COVID-19. Study at large: Sample material is recorded as cDNA or gDNA derived from T cells, B-cell-depleted T cells, or PBMCs.

Generated by immunoSEQ multiplex PCR, the TCRdb table keeps only in-frame clones and is missing some. The profile shows 110,000 or so clones, 60% to 85% of them singletons. CDR1 and CDR2 from the germline V gene are SEHNR and FQNEAQ (reference sequence). Trimming took 5 bases from V and 4 from J, leaving 14 bases between them. This CDR3 region has 14 residues. In this sample, this clone turned up once. This sequence joins TRBV7-9 and TRBJ1-2; unclear D gene. The sequence derives from a man between 70 and 80 years old with acute or convalescent COVID-19. Sequenced input: peripheral blood. The CDR3 coding sequence is TGTGCCAGCAGCCCAGAGTCAGGAATCTATGGCTACACCTTC. This gives the protein CASSPESGIYGYTF.